This is a list of T cell receptor beta chains from one sample in a study of cytomegalovirus exposure and HLA in healthy donors. Sequencing used immunoSEQ multiplex PCR; TCRdb keeps in-frame clones, though not all of them. The repertoire has about 130,000 clones, around three quarters of them found once; the top ten carry 1%. The sample consisted of PBMCs. The receptors originated from a man aged 35-49 years in good health and CMV-seronegative. The CDR3 runs from the conserved cysteine through the conserved F or W. A D gene is named only where the DNA matches it firmly. A clone size is listed for some rows: how often the clone was seen (once, few, many), or a class if it is expanded.

size: few
J: TRBJ1-1
V: TRBV30
D: TRBD1
CDR3: CAWSDKQGSEAFF
DNA: TGTGCCTGGAGCGATAAACAGGGGTCTGAAGCTTTCTTT

size: few
J: TRBJ1-6
V: TRBV5-4
D: TRBD1
CDR3: CASSLQQGNNSPLHF
DNA: TGTGCCAGCAGCTTGCAACAGGGGAATAATTCACCCCTCCACTTT

size: -
J: TRBJ1-2
V: TRBV7-2
D: TRBD1
CDR3: CASSLAVTGADGYTF
DNA: TGTGCCAGCAGCTTAGCGGTGACAGGGGCTGATGGCTACACCTTC

size: -
J: TRBJ2-3
V: TRBV30
D: -
CDR3: CAWRAGPFFSDTQYF
DNA: TGTGCCTGGAGAGCTGGGCCTTTCTTTTCGGATACGCAGTATTTT

size: few
J: TRBJ2-5
V: TRBV15
D: TRBD2
CDR3: CATAGGLWETQYF
DNA: TGTGCCACGGCGGGGGGGCTCTGGGAGACCCAGTACTTC

size: -
J: TRBJ1-1
V: TRBV10-3
D: -
CDR3: CAIREPDGAEAFF
DNA: TGTGCCATCAGAGAACCCGACGGGGCTGAAGCTTTCTTT

size: -
J: TRBJ1-5
V: TRBV6-8
D: TRBD1
CDR3: CASSYLGQGPDVNQPQHF
DNA: TGTGCCAGCAGTTACTTGGGACAGGGTCCTGACGTGAATCAGCCCCAGCATTTT

size: -
J: TRBJ2-1
V: TRBV29-1
D: TRBD1
CDR3: CSTEGADNEQFF
DNA: TGCAGCACCGAGGGGGCGGACAATGAGCAGTTCTTC

size: -
J: TRBJ2-2
V: TRBV5-4
D: -
CDR3: CASSLVHGGELFF
DNA: TGTGCCAGCAGCCTCGTGCACGGTGGGGAGCTGTTTTTT

size: -
J: TRBJ1-2
V: TRBV5-4
D: -
CDR3: CASSLDRDYGYTF
DNA: TGTGCCAGCAGTTTGGACAGAGACTATGGCTACACCTTC

size: once
J: TRBJ2-7
V: TRBV4-2
D: TRBD1
CDR3: CASSQGAGGPYEQYF
DNA: TGTGCCAGCAGCCAAGGGGCAGGGGGACCCTACGAGCAGTACTTC

size: few
J: TRBJ1-2
V: TRBV28
D: TRBD1
CDR3: CASSPGDRGPYGYTF
DNA: TGTGCCAGCAGTCCCGGCGACAGGGGACCCTATGGCTACACCTTC

size: once
J: TRBJ1-5
V: TRBV19
D: TRBD1
CDR3: CASSSHRGSSNQPQHF
DNA: TGTGCCAGTAGTTCTCACAGGGGGAGTAGCAATCAGCCCCAGCATTTT

size: -
J: TRBJ2-1
V: TRBV15
D: TRBD2
CDR3: CATSSPMPPEWTSGEQFF
DNA: TGTGCCACCAGCAGCCCGATGCCCCCAGAATGGACTAGCGGGGAGCAGTTCTTC

size: -
J: TRBJ2-3
V: TRBV5-4
D: TRBD2
CDR3: CASSSKTSGDTDTQYF
DNA: TGTGCCAGCAGCTCGAAGACTAGCGGAGACACAGATACGCAGTATTTT

size: -
J: TRBJ2-3
V: TRBV7-9
D: -
CDR3: CASAGTSTDTQYF
DNA: TGTGCCAGCGCAGGGACTAGCACAGATACGCAGTATTTT

size: -
J: TRBJ2-6
V: TRBV11-2
D: -
CDR3: CASSLEGASRRLSGANVLTF
DNA: TGTGCCAGCAGCTTAGAGGGGGCGTCCCGACGCCTCTCTGGGGCCAACGTCCTGACTTTC

size: -
J: TRBJ1-2
V: TRBV27
D: -
CDR3: CASSDRGDRRGYTF
DNA: TGTGCCAGCAGTGACCGGGGGGATCGCCGGGGCTACACCTTC

size: -
J: TRBJ1-5
V: TRBV7-2
D: -
CDR3: CASSFLYGNQPQHF
DNA: TGTGCCAGCAGCTTTTTATACGGGAATCAGCCCCAGCATTTT

size: once
J: TRBJ1-3
V: TRBV2
D: TRBD1
CDR3: CASSLQGSINTIYF
DNA: TGTGCCAGCAGTCTACAGGGGTCGATAAACACCATATATTTT

size: -
J: TRBJ1-4
V: TRBV14
D: -
CDR3: CASSQDPRRANEKLFF
DNA: TGTGCCAGCAGCCAAGATCCCCGGAGGGCTAATGAAAAACTGTTTTTT

size: -
J: TRBJ1-1
V: TRBV5-1
D: -
CDR3: CASSLGGGGTEAFF
DNA: TGCGCCAGCAGCTTGGGTGGGGGAGGGACTGAAGCTTTCTTT

size: -
J: TRBJ2-3
V: TRBV5-1
D: TRBD2
CDR3: CASSLATGSGSYGF
DNA: TGCGCCAGCAGCTTGGCCACCGGGAGCGGGAGTTACGGCTTT

size: -
J: TRBJ2-3
V: TRBV9
D: -
CDR3: CASSSLAPSTDTQYF
DNA: TGTGCCAGCAGTAGTCTAGCGCCTAGCACAGATACGCAGTATTTT

size: -
J: TRBJ1-1
V: TRBV5-4
D: -
CDR3: CASSLGVEGFGTEAFF
DNA: TGTGCCAGCAGCTTGGGGGTCGAGGGATTCGGCACTGAAGCTTTCTTT

size: once
J: TRBJ2-3
V: TRBV27
D: -
CDR3: CASGASLFTDTQYF
DNA: TGTGCCAGTGGAGCCAGTTTGTTCACAGATACGCAGTATTTT